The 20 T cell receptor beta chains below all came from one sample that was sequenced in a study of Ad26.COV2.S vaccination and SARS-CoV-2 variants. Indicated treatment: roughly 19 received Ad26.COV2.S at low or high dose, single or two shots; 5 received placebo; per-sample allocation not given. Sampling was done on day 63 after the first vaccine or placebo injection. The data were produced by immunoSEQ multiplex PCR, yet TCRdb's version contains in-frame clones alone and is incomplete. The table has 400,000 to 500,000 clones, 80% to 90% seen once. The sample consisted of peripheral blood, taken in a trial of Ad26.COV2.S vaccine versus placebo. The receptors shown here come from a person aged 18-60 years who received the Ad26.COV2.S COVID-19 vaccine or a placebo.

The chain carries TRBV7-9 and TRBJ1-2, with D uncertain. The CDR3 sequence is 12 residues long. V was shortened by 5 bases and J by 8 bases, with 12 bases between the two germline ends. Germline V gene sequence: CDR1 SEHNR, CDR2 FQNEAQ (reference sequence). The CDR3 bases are TGTGCCAGCAGCCCAAAGGTTGGAGGCTACACCTTC. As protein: CASSPKVGGYTF.

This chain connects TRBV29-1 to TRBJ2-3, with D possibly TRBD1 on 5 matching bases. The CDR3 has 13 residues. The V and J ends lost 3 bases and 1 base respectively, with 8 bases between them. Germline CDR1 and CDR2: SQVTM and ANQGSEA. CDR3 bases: TGCAGCGTTGACCTGACAGGCACAGATACGCAGTATTTT. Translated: CSVDLTGTDTQYF.

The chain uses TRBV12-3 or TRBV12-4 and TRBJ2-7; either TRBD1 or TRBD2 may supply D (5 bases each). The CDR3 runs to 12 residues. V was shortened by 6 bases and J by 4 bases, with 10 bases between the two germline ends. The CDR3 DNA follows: TGTGCCAGCAGACTAGACAGTTACGAGCAGTACTTC. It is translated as CASRLDSYEQYF.

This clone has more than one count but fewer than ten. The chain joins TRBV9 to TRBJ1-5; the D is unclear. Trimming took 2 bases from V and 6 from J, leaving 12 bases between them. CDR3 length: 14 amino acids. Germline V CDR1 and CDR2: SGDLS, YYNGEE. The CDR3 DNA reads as TGTGCCAGCAGCGTCGCGGAATCGAGTCAGCCCCAGCATTTT. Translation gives CASSVAESSQPQHF.

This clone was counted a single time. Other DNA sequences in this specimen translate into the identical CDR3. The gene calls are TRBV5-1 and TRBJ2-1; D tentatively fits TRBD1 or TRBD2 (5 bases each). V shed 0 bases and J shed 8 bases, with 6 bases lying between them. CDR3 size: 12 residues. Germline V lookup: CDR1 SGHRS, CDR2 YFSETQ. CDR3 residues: CASSLVGDEQFF. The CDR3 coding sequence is TGCGCCAGCAGCTTGGTGGGGGATGAGCAGTTCTTC.

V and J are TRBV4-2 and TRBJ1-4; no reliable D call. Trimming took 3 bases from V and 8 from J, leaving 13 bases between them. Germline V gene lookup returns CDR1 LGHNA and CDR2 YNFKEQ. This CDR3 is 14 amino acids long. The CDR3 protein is CASSQEARGEKLFF. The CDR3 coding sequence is TGTGCCAGCAGCCAGGAGGCAAGAGGGGAAAAACTGTTTTTT.

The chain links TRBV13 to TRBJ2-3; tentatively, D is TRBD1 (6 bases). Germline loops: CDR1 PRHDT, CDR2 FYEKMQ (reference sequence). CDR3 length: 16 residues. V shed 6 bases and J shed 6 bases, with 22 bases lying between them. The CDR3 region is CASSHLGLRQGDTQYF. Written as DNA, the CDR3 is TGTGCCAGCAGTCACCTAGGACTTCGCCAGGGGGATACGCAGTATTTT.

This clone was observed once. The CDR3 nucleotides read TGTGCCAGCAGCCCCGCCCCCCAACATTTTAGCACAGATACGCAGTATTTT. It encodes CASSPAPQHFSTDTQYF. The V gene is TRBV5-5, the J gene TRBJ2-3; D is undetermined. The V and J ends lost 4 bases and 0 bases respectively, with 18 bases between them. The CDR3 is made up of 17 amino acids. Per germline, CDR1 SGHKS and CDR2 YYEKEE (reference sequence).

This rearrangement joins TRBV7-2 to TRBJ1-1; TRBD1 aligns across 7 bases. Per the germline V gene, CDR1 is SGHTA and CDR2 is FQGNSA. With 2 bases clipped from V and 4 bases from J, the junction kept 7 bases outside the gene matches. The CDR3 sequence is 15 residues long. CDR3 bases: TGTGCCAGCAGCTTAAGACAGGGCGGGTTCACTGAAGCTTTCTTT. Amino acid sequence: CASSLRQGGFTEAFF.

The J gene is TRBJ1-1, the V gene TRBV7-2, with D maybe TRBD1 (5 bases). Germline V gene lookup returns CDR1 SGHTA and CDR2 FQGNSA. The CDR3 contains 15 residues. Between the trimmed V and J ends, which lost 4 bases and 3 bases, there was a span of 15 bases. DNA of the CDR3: TGTGCCAGCAGCTCCCCCAGGTCGGGGGACACTGAAGCTTTCTTT. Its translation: CASSSPRSGDTEAFF.

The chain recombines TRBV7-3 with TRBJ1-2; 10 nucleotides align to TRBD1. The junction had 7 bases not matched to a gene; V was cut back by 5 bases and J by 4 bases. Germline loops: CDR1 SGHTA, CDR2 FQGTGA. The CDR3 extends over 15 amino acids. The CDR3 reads CASSQGTGEAYGYTF. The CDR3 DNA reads TGTGCCAGCAGCCAGGGGACAGGGGAGGCCTATGGCTACACCTTC.

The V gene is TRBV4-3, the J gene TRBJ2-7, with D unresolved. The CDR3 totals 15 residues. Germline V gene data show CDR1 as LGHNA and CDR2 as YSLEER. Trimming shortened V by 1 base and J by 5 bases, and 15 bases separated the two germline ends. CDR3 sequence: CASSQATTAYHEQYF. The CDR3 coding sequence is TGCGCCAGCAGCCAAGCCACCACCGCGTACCACGAGCAGTACTTC.

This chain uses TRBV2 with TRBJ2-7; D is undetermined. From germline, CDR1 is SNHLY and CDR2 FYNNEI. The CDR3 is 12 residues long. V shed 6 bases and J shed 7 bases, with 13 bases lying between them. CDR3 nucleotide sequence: TGTGCCAGCAGGGAGCCTTTTACGGAGCAGTACTTC. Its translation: CASREPFTEQYF.

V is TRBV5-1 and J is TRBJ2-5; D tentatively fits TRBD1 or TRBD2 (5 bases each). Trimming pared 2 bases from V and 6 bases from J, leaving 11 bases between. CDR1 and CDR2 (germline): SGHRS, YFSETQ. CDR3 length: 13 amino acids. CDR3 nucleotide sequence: TGCGCCAGCAGCTTCCGGGACCCCCAGACCCAGTACTTC. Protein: CASSFRDPQTQYF.

CDR3: CAWSESDWQPQHF. CDR3 DNA: TGTGCCTGGAGCGAATCCGACTGGCAGCCCCAGCATTTT. The rearrangement joins TRBV30 to TRBJ1-5, with D unresolved. This CDR3 comprises 13 residues. The V gene's germline CDR1 is GTSNPN and CDR2 SVGIG (reference sequence). Trimming pared 3 bases from V and 7 bases from J, leaving 13 bases between.

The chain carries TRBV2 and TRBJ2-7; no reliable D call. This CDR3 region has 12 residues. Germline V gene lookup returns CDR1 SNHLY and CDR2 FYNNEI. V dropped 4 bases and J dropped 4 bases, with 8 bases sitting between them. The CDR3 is CASSVVGYEQYV. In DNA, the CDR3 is TGTGCCAGCAGTGTGGTGGGGTACGAGCAGTACGTC.

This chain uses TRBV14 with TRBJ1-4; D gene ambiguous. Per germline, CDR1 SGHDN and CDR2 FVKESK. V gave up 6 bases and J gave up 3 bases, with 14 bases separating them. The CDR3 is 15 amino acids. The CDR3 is CASSSRVDSNEKLFF. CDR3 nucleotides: TGTGCCAGCAGTTCCCGCGTGGACTCTAATGAAAAACTGTTTTTT.

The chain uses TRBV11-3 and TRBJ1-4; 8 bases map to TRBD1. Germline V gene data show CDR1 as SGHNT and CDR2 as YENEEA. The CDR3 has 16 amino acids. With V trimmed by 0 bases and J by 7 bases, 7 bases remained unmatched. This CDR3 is CASSLDQAGGFEKLFF. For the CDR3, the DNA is TGTGCCAGCAGCTTAGATCAAGCAGGGGGCTTTGAAAAACTGTTTTTT. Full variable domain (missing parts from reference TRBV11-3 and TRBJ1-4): EAGVVQSPRYKIIEKKQPVAFWCNPISGHNTLYWYLQNLGQGPELLIRYENEEAVDDSQLPKDRFSAERLKGVDSTLKIQPAELGDSAVYLCASSLDQAGGFEKLFFGSGTQLSVL.

The CDR3 is CASSLGSGDTQYF. The CDR3 DNA is TGTGCCAGCAGCTTGGGGAGCGGGGATACGCAGTATTTT. The V gene is TRBV5-6, the J gene TRBJ2-3; tentatively, D is TRBD2 (6 bases). The CDR3 runs 13 residues. The germline gives CDR1 SGHDT, CDR2 YYEEEE. V gave up 0 bases and J gave up 6 bases, with 8 bases separating them. Variable domain in full (rest from reference TRBV5-6 and TRBJ2-3): DAGVTQSPTHLIKTRGQQVTLRCSPKSGHDTVSWYQQALGQGPQFIFQYYEEEERQRGNFPDRFSGHQFPNYSSELNVNALLLGDSALYLCASSLGSGDTQYFGPGTRLTVL.

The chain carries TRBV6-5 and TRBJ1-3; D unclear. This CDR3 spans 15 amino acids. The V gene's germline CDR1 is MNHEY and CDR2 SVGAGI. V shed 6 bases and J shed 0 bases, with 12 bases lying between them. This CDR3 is CASSPHRASGNTIYF. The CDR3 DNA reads TGTGCCAGCAGCCCACACCGCGCCTCTGGAAACACCATATATTTT.